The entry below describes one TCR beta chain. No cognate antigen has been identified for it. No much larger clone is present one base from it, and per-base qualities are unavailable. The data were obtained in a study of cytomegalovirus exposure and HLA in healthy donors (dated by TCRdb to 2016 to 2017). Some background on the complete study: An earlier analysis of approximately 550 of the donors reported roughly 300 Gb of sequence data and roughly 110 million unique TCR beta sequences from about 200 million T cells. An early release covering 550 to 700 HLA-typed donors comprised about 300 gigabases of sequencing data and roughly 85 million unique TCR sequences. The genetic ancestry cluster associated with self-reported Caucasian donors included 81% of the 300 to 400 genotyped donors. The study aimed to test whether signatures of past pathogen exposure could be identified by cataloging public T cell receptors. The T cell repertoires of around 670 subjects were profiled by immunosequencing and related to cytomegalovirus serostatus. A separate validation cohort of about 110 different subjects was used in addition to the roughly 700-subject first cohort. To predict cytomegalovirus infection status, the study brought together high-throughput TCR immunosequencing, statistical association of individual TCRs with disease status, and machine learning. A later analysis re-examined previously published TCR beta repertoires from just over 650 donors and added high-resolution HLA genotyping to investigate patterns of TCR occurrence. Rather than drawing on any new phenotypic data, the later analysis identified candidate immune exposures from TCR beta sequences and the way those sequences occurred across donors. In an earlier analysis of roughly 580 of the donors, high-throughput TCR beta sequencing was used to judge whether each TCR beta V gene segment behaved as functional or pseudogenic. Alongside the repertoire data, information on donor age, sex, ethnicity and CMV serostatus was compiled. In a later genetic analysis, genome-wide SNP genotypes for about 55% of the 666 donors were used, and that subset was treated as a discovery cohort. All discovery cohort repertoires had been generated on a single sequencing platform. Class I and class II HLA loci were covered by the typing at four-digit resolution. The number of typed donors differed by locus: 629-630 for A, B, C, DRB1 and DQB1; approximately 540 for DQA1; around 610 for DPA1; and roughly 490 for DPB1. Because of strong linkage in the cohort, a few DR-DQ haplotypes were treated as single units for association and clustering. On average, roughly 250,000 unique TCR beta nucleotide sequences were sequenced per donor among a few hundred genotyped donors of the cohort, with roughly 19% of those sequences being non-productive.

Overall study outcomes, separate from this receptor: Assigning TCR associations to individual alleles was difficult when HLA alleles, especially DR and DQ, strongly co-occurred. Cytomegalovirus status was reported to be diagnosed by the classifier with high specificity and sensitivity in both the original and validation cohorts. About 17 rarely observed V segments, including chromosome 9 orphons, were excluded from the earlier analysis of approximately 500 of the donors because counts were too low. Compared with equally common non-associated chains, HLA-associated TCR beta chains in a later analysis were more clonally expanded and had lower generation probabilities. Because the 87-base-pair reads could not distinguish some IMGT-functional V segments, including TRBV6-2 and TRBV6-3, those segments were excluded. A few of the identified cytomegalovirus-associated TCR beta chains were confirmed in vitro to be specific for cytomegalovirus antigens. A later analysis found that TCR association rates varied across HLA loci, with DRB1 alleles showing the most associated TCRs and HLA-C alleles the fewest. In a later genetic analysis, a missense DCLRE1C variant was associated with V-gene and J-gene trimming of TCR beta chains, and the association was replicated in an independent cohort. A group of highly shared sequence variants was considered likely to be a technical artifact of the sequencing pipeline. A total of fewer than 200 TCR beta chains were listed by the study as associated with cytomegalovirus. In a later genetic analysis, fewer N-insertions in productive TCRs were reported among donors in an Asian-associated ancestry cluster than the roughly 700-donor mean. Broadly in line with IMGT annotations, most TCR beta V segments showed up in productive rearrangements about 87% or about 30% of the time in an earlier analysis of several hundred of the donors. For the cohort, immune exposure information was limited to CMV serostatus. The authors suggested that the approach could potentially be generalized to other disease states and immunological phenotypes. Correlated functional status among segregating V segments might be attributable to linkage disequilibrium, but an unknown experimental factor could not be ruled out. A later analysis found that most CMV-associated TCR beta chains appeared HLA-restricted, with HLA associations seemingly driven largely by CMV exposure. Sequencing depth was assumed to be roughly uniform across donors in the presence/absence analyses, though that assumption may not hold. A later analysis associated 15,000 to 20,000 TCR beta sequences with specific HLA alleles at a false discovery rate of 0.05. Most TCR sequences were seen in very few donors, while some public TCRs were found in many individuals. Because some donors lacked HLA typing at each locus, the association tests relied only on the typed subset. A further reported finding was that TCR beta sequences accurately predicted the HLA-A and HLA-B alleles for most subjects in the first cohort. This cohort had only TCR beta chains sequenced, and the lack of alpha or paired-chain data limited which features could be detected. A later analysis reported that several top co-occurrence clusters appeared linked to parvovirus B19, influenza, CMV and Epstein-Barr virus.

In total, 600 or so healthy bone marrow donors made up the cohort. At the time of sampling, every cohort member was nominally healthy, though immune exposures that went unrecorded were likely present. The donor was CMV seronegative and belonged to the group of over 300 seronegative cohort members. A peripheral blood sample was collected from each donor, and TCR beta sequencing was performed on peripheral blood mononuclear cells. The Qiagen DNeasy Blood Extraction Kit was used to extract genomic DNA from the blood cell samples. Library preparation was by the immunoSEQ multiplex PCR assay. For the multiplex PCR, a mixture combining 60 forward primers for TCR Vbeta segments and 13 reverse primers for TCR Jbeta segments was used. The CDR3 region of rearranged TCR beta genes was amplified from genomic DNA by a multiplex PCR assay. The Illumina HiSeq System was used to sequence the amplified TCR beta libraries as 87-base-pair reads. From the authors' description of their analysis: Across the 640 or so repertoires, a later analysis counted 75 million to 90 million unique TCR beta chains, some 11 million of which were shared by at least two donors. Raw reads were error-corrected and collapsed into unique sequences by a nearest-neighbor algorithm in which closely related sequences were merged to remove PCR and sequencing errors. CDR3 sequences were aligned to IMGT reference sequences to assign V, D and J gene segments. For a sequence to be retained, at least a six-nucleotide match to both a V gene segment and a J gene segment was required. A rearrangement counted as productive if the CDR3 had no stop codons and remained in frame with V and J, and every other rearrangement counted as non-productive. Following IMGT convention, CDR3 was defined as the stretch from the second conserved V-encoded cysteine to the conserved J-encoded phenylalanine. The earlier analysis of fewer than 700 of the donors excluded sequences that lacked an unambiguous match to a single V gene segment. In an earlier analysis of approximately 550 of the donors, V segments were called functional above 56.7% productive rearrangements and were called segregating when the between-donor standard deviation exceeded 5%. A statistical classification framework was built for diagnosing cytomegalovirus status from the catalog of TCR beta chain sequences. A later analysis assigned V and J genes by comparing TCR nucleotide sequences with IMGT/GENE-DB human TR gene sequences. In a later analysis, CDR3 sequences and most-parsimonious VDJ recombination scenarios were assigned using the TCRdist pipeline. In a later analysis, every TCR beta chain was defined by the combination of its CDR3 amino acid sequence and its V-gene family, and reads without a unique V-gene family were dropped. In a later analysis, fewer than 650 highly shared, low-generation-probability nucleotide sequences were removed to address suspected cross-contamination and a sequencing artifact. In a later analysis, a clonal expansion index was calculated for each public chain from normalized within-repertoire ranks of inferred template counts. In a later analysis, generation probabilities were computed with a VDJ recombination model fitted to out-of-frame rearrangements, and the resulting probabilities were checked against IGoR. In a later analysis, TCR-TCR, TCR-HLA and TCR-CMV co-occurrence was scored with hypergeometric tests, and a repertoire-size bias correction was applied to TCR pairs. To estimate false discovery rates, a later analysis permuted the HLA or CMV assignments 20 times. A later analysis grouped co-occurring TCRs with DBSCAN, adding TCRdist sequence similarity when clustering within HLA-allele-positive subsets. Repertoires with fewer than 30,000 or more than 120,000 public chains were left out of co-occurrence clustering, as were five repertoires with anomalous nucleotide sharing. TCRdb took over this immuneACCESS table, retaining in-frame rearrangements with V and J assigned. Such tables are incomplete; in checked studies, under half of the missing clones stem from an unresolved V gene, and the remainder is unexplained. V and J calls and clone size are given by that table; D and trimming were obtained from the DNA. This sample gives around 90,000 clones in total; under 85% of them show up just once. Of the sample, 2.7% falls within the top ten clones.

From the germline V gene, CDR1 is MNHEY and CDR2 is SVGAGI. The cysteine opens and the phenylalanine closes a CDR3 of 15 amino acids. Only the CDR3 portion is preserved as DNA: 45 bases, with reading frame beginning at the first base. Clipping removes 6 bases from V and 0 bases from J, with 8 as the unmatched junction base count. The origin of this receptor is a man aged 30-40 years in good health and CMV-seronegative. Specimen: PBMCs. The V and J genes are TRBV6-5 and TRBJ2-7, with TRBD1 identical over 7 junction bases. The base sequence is TGTGCCAGCAGCTCGTGGGGGACAGCCTCCTACGAGCAGTACTTC. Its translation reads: CASSSWGTASYEQYF.